A selection of T cell receptor beta chains follows, all from one sample in a study of shared clonotypes between healthy human individuals. Profiled with immunoSEQ multiplex PCR; TCRdb holds only in-frame clones, not every one. The sample consists of 550,000 to 850,000 clones, roughly 72% of them appearing once. Specimen: memory CD4+ T cells sorted from blood. The receptors derive from a woman aged 30 to 39 in good health. Each CDR3 is given with its conserved first and last residue. The D gene is left open where the match is weak. Size values are once, few and many counts, or a class for expanded clones, and some rows have none.

TRBJ2-3 once - TRBV11-2 TGTGCCAGCAGCCACCAGGGCAGGGGCACAGATACGCAGTATTTT CASSHQGRGTDTQYF
TRBJ2-2 - TRBD2 TRBV2 TGTGCCAGCAGTAAACTAGCGGGAGGCACCGGGGAGCTGTTTTTT CASSKLAGGTGELFF
TRBJ2-7 once - TRBV27 TGTGCCAGCAGTTCTATAGAGAGGGCCCGGGACGAGCAGTACTTC CASSSIERARDEQYF
TRBJ2-5 - - TRBV7-9 TGTGCCAGCAGCTTAGATACAGGGACGGAGACCCAGTACTTC CASSLDTGTETQYF
TRBJ2-2 - - TRBV28 TGTGCCAGCAGTTTATTGGGGGGGCTCCACACCGGGGAGCTGTTTTTT CASSLLGGLHTGELFF
TRBJ1-5 - - TRBV2 TGTGCCAGCAGTGTCGGACAGCACCAGCCCCAGCATTTT CASSVGQHQPQHF
TRBJ2-3 - - TRBV28 TGTGCCAGCAGGAAAACTTATACGCAGTATTTT CASRKTYTQYF
TRBJ1-2 - TRBD1 TRBV7-9 TGTGCCAGCAGCTTAGCGGGACAGACTTATGGCTACACCTTC CASSLAGQTYGYTF
TRBJ2-3 few - TRBV6-1 TGTGCCAGCAGTTGGGACTTCCCCGATACGCAGTATTTT CASSWDFPDTQYF
TRBJ1-4 - - TRBV19 TGTGCCAGTAGTCTCGGGAGAGGGGGTGAAAAACTGTTTTTT CASSLGRGGEKLFF
TRBJ2-2 - TRBD2 TRBV4-2 TGTGCCAGCAGCACCGGGAGCAGCGGGGCCGGGGAGCTGTTTTTT CASSTGSSGAGELFF
TRBJ2-7 few TRBD1 TRBV7-8 TGTGCCAGCAGTAAAGGGGGACAGGGGTACGAGCAGTACTTC CASSKGGQGYEQYF
TRBJ1-3 - - TRBV25-1 TGTGCCAGCAGTGAGGCCGCCCGCTCTGGAAACACCATATATTTT CASSEAARSGNTIYF
TRBJ2-7 - TRBD2 TRBV5-1 TGCGCCAGCAGCGATCAGGGACTAGCGGGAGGCGAGCAGTACTTC CASSDQGLAGGEQYF
TRBJ2-5 - - TRBV11-2 TGTGCCAGCAGCTCGGACTTGAGGCAGACCCAGTACTTC CASSSDLRQTQYF
TRBJ1-1 - - TRBV7-9 TGTGCCAGCAGCTTAGGGGAGACAGGTTCAGCTGAAGCTTTCTTT CASSLGETGSAEAFF
TRBJ1-2 - - TRBV5-8 TGTGCCAGCAGCTTGACTTGGGAGCAGGGCTTATCCTATGGCTACACCTTC CASSLTWEQGLSYGYTF